These 4 T cell receptor beta chains came from one sample sequenced in a study of blood T cell repertoires in COVID-19. Clones were read by immunoSEQ multiplex PCR, and TCRdb kept only the in-frame ones, dropping some. Of around 300,000 clones listed, approximately 91% are singletons. The specimen sequenced was peripheral blood. These receptors were taken from a man aged 50-59 years with acute or convalescent COVID-19.

In this sample, this clone turned up once. V is TRBV6-5 and J is TRBJ1-5; TRBD1 matches at 7 bases. Germline CDR1 is MNHEY and CDR2 is SVGAGI. The trim removed 5 bases at V and 7 bases at J, leaving 8 bases unmatched. The CDR3 spans 14 residues. DNA for the CDR3: TGTGCCAGCAGTCCCCGACAGGGTGTGCAGCCCCAGCATTTT. Amino acids: CASSPRQGVQPQHF.

J is TRBJ1-1 and V is TRBV3-1 (or the pseudogene TRBV3-2), with D possibly TRBD1 on 5 matching bases. Germline loops: CDR1 LGHDT, CDR2 YNNKEL (reference sequence). Trimming pared 1 base from V and 7 bases from J, leaving 13 bases between. The CDR3 covers 14 residues. The CDR3: CASSQVGGGGEAFF. As DNA, the CDR3 is TGTGCCAGCAGCCAAGTTGGGGGGGGAGGTGAAGCTTTCTTT.

This clone has a single count. This rearrangement joins TRBV4-2 to TRBJ2-7; 13 bases are a match to TRBD2. From germline, CDR1 is LGHNA and CDR2 YNFKEQ. The CDR3 length is 16 residues. V lost 4 bases, J lost 4 bases, and 7 bases stayed unmatched. The CDR3 DNA sequence: TGTGCCAGCAGCCCTGACACTAGCGGGGGGGCGTACGAGCAGTACTTC. Translated, it gives CASSPDTSGGAYEQYF.

This clone was seen a handful of times. The chain couples TRBV7-2 to TRBJ1-4; D gene uncertain. CDR1 is SGHTA and CDR2 is FQGNSA in the germline V gene. V was pared by 5 bases and J by 4 bases, with 11 bases between. This CDR3 region has 14 residues. CDR3 region: CASSAYRDNEKLFF. The CDR3 DNA is TGTGCCAGCAGCGCCTATCGGGATAATGAAAAACTGTTTTTT.